This entry lists 7 T cell receptor beta chains sequenced from one sample in a study of cytomegalovirus exposure and HLA in healthy donors. With 60 Vbeta and 13 Jbeta primers, the PCR was carried out. TCRdb's table, derived via immunoSEQ multiplex PCR, lists solely in-frame clones and lacks some. The data hold a few hundred thousand clones, with roughly 80% observed a single time. Sequencing was done on a sample of PBMCs. These receptors all come from a man aged 25-40 years in good health and CMV-seronegative.

This clone was recorded a few times. The chain couples TRBV2 to TRBJ1-2; D possibly corresponds to TRBD1 (5 bases). Trimming stripped 6 bases from V and 7 bases from J, with 9 bases between. CDR3 length equals 11 residues. Germline CDR1 SNHLY, CDR2 FYNNEI. CDR3 residues: CASRGLVGYTF. CDR3 DNA: TGTGCCAGCAGGGGGCTCGTTGGCTACACCTTC.

The chain combines TRBV27 with TRBJ2-7, with TRBD1 as a possible D gene (5 bases). The germline V gene encodes CDR1 MNHEY and CDR2 SMNVEV (reference sequence). With 2 bases removed from V and 0 bases from J, the gap between germline ends came to 14 bases. CDR3 length equals 16 residues. CDR3 DNA: TGTGCCAGCAGTTTAGGGGCAGGACCCCCCTCCTACGAGCAGTACTTC. It translates to CASSLGAGPPSYEQYF.

This chain uses TRBV18 with TRBJ2-7; possibly TRBD2 for D (7 bases). CDR3 size: 13 residues. Germline V gene lookup returns CDR1 KGHSH and CDR2 LQKENI. With 6 bases removed from V and 4 bases from J, the gap between germline ends came to 13 bases. The CDR3 DNA follows: TGTGCCAGCTCTGGGGGGGCGAGGTACGAGCAGTACTTC. As protein: CASSGGARYEQYF. Complete variable domain (other parts from reference TRBV18 and TRBJ2-7): NAGVMQNPRHLVRRRGQEARLRCSPMKGHSHVYWYRQLPEEGLKFMVYLQKENIIDESGMPKERFSAEFPKEGPSILRIQQVVRGDSAAYFCASSGGARYEQYFGPGTRLTVT.

The chain uses TRBV6-5 and TRBJ1-1; the D gene is possibly TRBD1 (5 bases). The germline V gene encodes CDR1 MNHEY and CDR2 SVGAGI. V lost 1 base, J lost 1 base, and 10 bases lay in between. The CDR3 has 15 amino acids. CDR3 sequence (DNA): TGTGCCAGCAGTTACTATACAGGAAAGAACACTGAAGCTTTCTTT. The encoded protein is CASSYYTGKNTEAFF.

The chain uses TRBV7-9 and TRBJ2-2; 7 bases are a match to TRBD2. Looked up from germline, CDR1 is SEHNR and CDR2 is FQNEAQ (reference sequence). The ends lost 1 base at V and 1 base at J; junction bases unmatched: 3. CDR3 length: 16 amino acids. The DNA of the CDR3 is TGTGCCAGCAGCTTAGTTCTAGCGGTGAACACCGGGGAGCTGTTTTTT. Translation: CASSLVLAVNTGELFF.

This clone was counted once. The chain has TRBV15 and TRBJ2-1; maybe TRBD2 (6 bases). CDR3 length: 12 residues. Trimming left V 5 bases short and J 6 bases short, with 8 bases between. Germline CDR1 reads LNHNV; CDR2 reads YYDKDF (reference sequence). CDR3 nucleotide sequence: TGTGCCACCAGCTTCGGGGGCAATGAGCAGTTCTTC. Residues: CATSFGGNEQFF.

The CDR3 bases are TGTGCCAGTAGTGCCAGAGGCTCCTACAATGAGCAGTTCTTC. As protein: CASSARGSYNEQFF. V gene TRBV19 combines with J gene TRBJ2-1, with unresolved D. CDR1 LNHDA and CDR2 SQIVND come from the germline V gene (reference sequence). The length of the CDR3 is 14 residues. V was trimmed by 5 bases and J by 0 bases, leaving 8 bases between them. Full variable domain (outside the CDR3, taken from reference TRBV19 and TRBJ2-1): DGGITQSPKYLFRKEGQNVTLSCEQNLNHDAMYWYRQDPGQGLRLIYYSQIVNDFQKGDIAEGYSVSREKKESFPLTVTSAQKNPTAFYLCASSARGSYNEQFFGPGTRLTVL.